The source of this T cell receptor beta chain is a study of beta chain features in type 1 diabetes. This clone has more than one count but fewer than ten. What it binds is unknown. This CDR3 contains 17 residues. The authors reverse transcribed all of the isolated RNA, so sequencing captured expressed TCRB transcripts. Repertoires were generated with immunoSEQ multiplex PCR, while TCRdb's copy carries only in-frame clones and drops some. The profile shows some 190,000 clones, almost 8% of them singletons. Study conclusions and caveats: Moderate yet significant TCRB CDR3 shortening was seen in Type 1 diabetes patients in all four CD4+ subsets.

The receptor was derived from a young man with type 1 diabetes. The V and J genes are TRBV7-5 and TRBJ2-1; whether TRBD2, the table's D call, matches the DNA was not checked. TRBV7-5 is noted as a pseudogene. The sample consisted of central memory CD4+ T cells from blood. The CDR3 DNA is TGTGTCAGAAGCCCTCGGAGAGGGGCTAGCGGCCACAATGAGCAGTTCTTC. Amino acid sequence: CVRSPRRGASGHNEQFF.